This T cell receptor (beta chain) originates from a study of cytomegalovirus exposure and HLA in healthy donors. Study-wide points: As a later analysis showed, a missense DCLRE1C variant was linked to trimming of TCR beta V- and J-genes. The study designated 150 or so TCR beta chains cytomegalovirus-associated.

PCR amplification relied on 60 Vbeta primers (plus 13 Jbeta primers). The method was immunoSEQ multiplex PCR; TCRdb's version includes in-frame clones alone and lacks a portion of them. In all, the sample yields 90,000 to 120,000 clones. Deletions cut 3 bases from V and 5 bases from J, with 14 bases between. The CDR3 extends over 14 amino acids. Per the germline V gene, CDR1 is SGHRS and CDR2 is YFSETQ. A note on this clone: What it recognizes is unknown.

The receptor was derived from a man aged 50 to 60 in good health and CMV-seronegative. Sequenced material: PBMCs. The chain has TRBV5-1 and TRBJ2-5, with D tentatively TRBD1 (6 bases). CDR3 nucleotide sequence: TGCGCCAGCAGCTCCAAACCCAGGGGTGAGACCCAGTACTTC. It encodes CASSSKPRGETQYF.